The 21 T cell receptor beta chains below come from one sample, sequenced in a study of cytomegalovirus exposure and HLA in healthy donors. PCR employed 60 Vbeta and 13 Jbeta primers. Assay used: immunoSEQ multiplex PCR; TCRdb lists only in-frame clones, some missing. Its table lists over 55,000 clones. Material for sequencing was PBMCs. These receptor sequences come from a male donor in good health and CMV-seronegative.

The chain is built from TRBV29-1 and TRBJ1-1; 8 bases line up with TRBD1. CDR3 length equals 14 residues. V gave up 5 bases and J gave up 4 bases; unmatched junction bases: 9. CDR1 and CDR2 (germline): SQVTM, ANQGSEA. In DNA form, the CDR3 reads TGCAGCGTTTCCGGAGGACAGGGAGGCACTGAAGCTTTCTTT. This encodes CSVSGGQGGTEAFF.

V is TRBV27 and J is TRBJ2-7, with 11 positions matching TRBD2. Germline V gene data show CDR1 as MNHEY and CDR2 as SMNVEV (reference sequence). The CDR3 covers 15 residues. V was pared by 5 bases and J by 4 bases, with 7 bases of the junction left unmatched. The CDR3 is CASSRYSGGEYEQYF. In DNA form, the CDR3 reads TGTGCCAGCAGTCGATATAGCGGGGGGGAATACGAGCAGTACTTC.

The chain links TRBV19 to TRBJ1-5; 9 bases are shared with TRBD1. The J segment lost 6 bases and the V segment lost 7 bases, leaving 10 bases of the junction unmatched. Looked up from germline, CDR1 is LNHDA and CDR2 is SQIVND (reference sequence). There are 15 residues in the CDR3. The CDR3 loop is CASKAGTGYGQPQHF. DNA of the CDR3: TGTGCCAGTAAGGCGGGGACAGGGTATGGTCAGCCCCAGCATTTT. The whole variable domain, remainder taken from reference TRBV19 and TRBJ1-5, is DGGITQSPKYLFRKEGQNVTLSCEQNLNHDAMYWYRQDPGQGLRLIYYSQIVNDFQKGDIAEGYSVSREKKESFPLTVTSAQKNPTAFYLCASKAGTGYGQPQHFGDGTRLSIL.

The chain is built from TRBV29-1 and TRBJ2-1; 12 nucleotides agree with TRBD2. The CDR3 is 13 residues long. V gave up 7 bases and J gave up 8 bases; unmatched junction bases: 6. The germline V gene has CDR1 SQVTM and CDR2 ANQGSEA. The CDR3 DNA reads TGCAGCGGGCTAGCGGGAGGGGGCTATGAGCAGTTCTTC. The encoded protein is CSGLAGGGYEQFF.

Comment on this clone: One end of the junction fails to match germline, which may point to a read error. V and J are TRBV5-4 and TRBJ2-1, with a weak D call TRBD2 (6 bases). The CDR3 has 16 amino acids. CDR1 SGHNT and CDR2 YYREEE come from the germline V gene (reference sequence). Written as DNA, the CDR3 is TGTGCCAGCAGCTCGGCGGGGTCAGCCTCCGACAATGAGCAGTTCTTC. It encodes CASSSAGSASDNEQFF. The full variable domain, rest sourced from reference TRBV5-4 and TRBJ2-1, is ETGVTQSPTHLIKTRGQQVTLRCSSQSGHNTVSWYQQALGQGPQFIFQYYREEENGRGNFPPRFSGLQFPNYSSELNVNALELDDSALYLCASSSAGSASDNEQFFGPGTRLTVL.

The chain is built from TRBV6-6 and TRBJ2-7; perhaps TRBD1 as D (5 bases). V was shortened by 8 bases and J by 2 bases, with 16 bases between the two germline ends. Germline V CDR1 and CDR2: MNHNY, SVGAGI (reference sequence). This CDR3 spans 14 amino acids. CDR3 protein: CASGNRQLAYEQYF. The CDR3 nucleotides read TGTGCCAGCGGGAACCGACAGCTGGCCTACGAGCAGTACTTC.

The chain recombines TRBV6-5 with TRBJ1-1; possible D gene TRBD1, 6 bases. V lost 7 bases and J 6 bases, leaving 21 bases between the germline ends. The CDR3 sequence is 15 residues long. Germline V lookup: CDR1 MNHEY, CDR2 SVGAGI. The DNA of the CDR3 is TGTGCCAGCATCGCTCCCCGGGGGGGCAACGCTGAAGCTTTCTTT. Translated: CASIAPRGGNAEAFF.

CDR3 in amino acids: CASSLSLLRGQETQYF. Written as DNA, the CDR3 is TGTGCCAGCAGCTTATCCCTTCTTCGGGGACAAGAGACCCAGTACTTC. The rearrangement links TRBV7-2 to TRBJ2-5, with D possibly TRBD2 on 5 matching bases. Germline values: CDR1 SGHTA, CDR2 FQGNSA. Deletions cut 2 bases from V and 2 bases from J, with 15 bases between. This CDR3 contains 16 residues.

This rearrangement joins TRBV18 to TRBJ1-2; TRBD1 is a possible D gene (6 bases). The germline V and J ends were trimmed by 6 bases and 3 bases, with 11 bases remaining between them. Germline-derived CDR1 and CDR2 are KGHSH and LQKENI. The CDR3 runs 13 residues. The CDR3 protein is CASSEAGDYGYTF. The DNA for the CDR3 is TGTGCCAGCTCCGAGGCAGGGGACTATGGCTACACCTTC.

The chain combines TRBV14 with TRBJ2-7, with D perhaps TRBD1 (6 bases). The germline gives CDR1 SGHDN, CDR2 FVKESK. The length of the CDR3 is 15 residues. Trimming left V 4 bases short and J 2 bases short, with 15 bases between. Written as DNA, the CDR3 is TGTGCCAGCAGCCTGGGCAGGGGCCCTCCCTACGAGCAGTACTTC. This encodes CASSLGRGPPYEQYF.

This chain connects TRBV4-3 to TRBJ2-1; 9 nucleotides agree with TRBD1. Germline lookup yields CDR1 LGHNA and CDR2 YSLEER. The V gene end was trimmed by 4 bases and the J gene end by 4 bases; junction bases not matched to a gene: 5. The CDR3 extends over 15 amino acids. CDR3: CASSPAGQGYNEQFF. CDR3 sequence (DNA): TGCGCCAGCAGCCCGGCGGGACAGGGTTACAATGAGCAGTTCTTC.

The chain carries TRBV5-4 and TRBJ2-7; TRBD1 agrees at 9 bases. CDR3 length equals 14 residues. J was trimmed by 2 bases and V by 5 bases; bases with no gene match: 5. The germline V gene has CDR1 SGHNT and CDR2 YYREEE (reference sequence). CDR3 residues: CASSGGQGAYEQYF. CDR3 nucleotides: TGTGCCAGCAGTGGGGGACAGGGCGCCTACGAGCAGTACTTC.

This chain uses TRBV11-2 with TRBJ2-1, with D perhaps TRBD2 (5 bases). V lost 0 bases and J 6 bases, leaving 9 bases between the germline ends. The CDR3 length is 14 residues. Germline V gene sequence: CDR1 SGHAT, CDR2 FQNNGV. The CDR3 sequence: CASSLDMEANEQFF. CDR3 bases: TGTGCCAGCAGCTTAGATATGGAGGCCAATGAGCAGTTCTTC.

This chain uses TRBV9 with TRBJ2-7; D might be TRBD2 (5 bases). This CDR3 has 13 residues. Trimming pared 3 bases from V and 7 bases from J, leaving 14 bases between. The germline CDR1 and CDR2 sequences are SGDLS and YYNGEE. In DNA, the CDR3 is TGTGCCAGCAGCGGTGAAGCTCGAGGGGAGCAGTACTTC. Its protein product is CASSGEARGEQYF.

The rearrangement links TRBV19 to TRBJ1-5; D remains unclear. V lost 5 bases, J lost 5 bases, and 16 bases lay in between. The CDR3 totals 15 residues. Germline V gene lookup returns CDR1 LNHDA and CDR2 SQIVND (reference sequence). DNA for the CDR3: TGTGCCAGTAGTGGAGAGGAAACGACTGATCAGCCCCAGCATTTT. It yields the protein CASSGEETTDQPQHF.

This chain connects TRBV7-6 to TRBJ2-7; D not certain. CDR1 is SGHVS, CDR2 FNYEAQ, per germline. Trimming took off 5 bases at V and 2 bases at J, with 16 bases between the two ends. The CDR3 spans 15 residues. The CDR3 coding sequence is TGTGCCAGCAGCCAAGTACCAGGCCACGCCTACGAGCAGTACTTC. Translating gives CASSQVPGHAYEQYF.

This sequence joins TRBV18 and TRBJ1-1, with TRBD1 identical over 7 bases. Germline CDR1 KGHSH, CDR2 LQKENI. V lost 3 bases and J lost 0; bases outside the gene matches: 19. This CDR3 is 20 amino acids long. The CDR3 sequence is CASSPPGGRGASEMNTEAFF. Here the CDR3 DNA reads TGTGCCAGCTCACCCCCCGGGGGCAGGGGGGCGAGCGAAATGAACACTGAAGCTTTCTTT.

The CDR3 DNA reads as TGCAGCGTTGGAGGGAGGAGACAAGAGACCCAGTACTTC. This sequence encodes CSVGGRRQETQYF. The genes are TRBV29-1 and TRBJ2-5; D is possibly TRBD2 (6 bases). CDR3 length: 13 amino acids. CDR1 is SQVTM, CDR2 ANQGSEA, per germline. Trimming stripped 4 bases from V and 2 bases from J, with 11 bases between. Based on the CDR3 plus reference TRBV29-1 and TRBJ2-5, the full variable domain is SAVISQKPSRDICQRGTSLTIQCQVDSQVTMMFWYRQQPGQSLTLIATANQGSEATYESGFVIDKFPISRPNLTFSTLTVSNMSPEDSSIYLCSVGGRRQETQYFGPGTRLLVL.

CDR3 in DNA: TGTGCCAGCAGCTCAGTCGGGGCGGGGCTTATGGATACGCAGTATTTT. Protein product: CASSSVGAGLMDTQYF. The V and J genes are TRBV7-6 and TRBJ2-3, with a possible D match to TRBD2 (6 bases). V was cut by 4 bases and J by 6 bases, with 20 bases left in between. The CDR3 is 16 residues long. The germline gives CDR1 SGHVS, CDR2 FNYEAQ.

The V call is TRBV4-1, the J call TRBJ2-2; 12 bases are shared with TRBD2. J gave up 5 bases and V 0 bases, and 4 bases lay outside the gene matches. Germline V gene data show CDR1 as MGHRA and CDR2 as YSYEKL. The CDR3 is 17 residues long. CDR3 sequence: CASSQETSGSGTGELFF. DNA of the CDR3: TGCGCCAGCAGCCAAGAGACTAGCGGGAGTGGGACCGGGGAGCTGTTTTTT.

On this clone: Mismatch with germline at one junction end may stem from a read error. The chain links TRBV18 to TRBJ1-3, with D maybe TRBD2 (6 bases). The DNA end is a closer match to TRBJ2-2, so the J assignment may be wrong. The CDR3 runs to 16 residues. Germline V gene lookup returns CDR1 KGHSH and CDR2 LQKENI. The CDR3 spells CASAPQLGGNTGELFF. CDR3 bases: TGTGCCAGCGCACCCCAGCTGGGGGGGAACACCGGGGAGCTGTTTTTT.